This TCR beta chain was profiled in a study of blood T cell repertoires in COVID-19 (dated by TCRdb to about 2020). Background on the whole study: Samples from collaborators originated in the United States, Italy and Spain and spanned both the acute and convalescent phases of COVID-19. The material from the prospective study consisted of cDNA or gDNA derived from T cells, B-cell-depleted T cells, or PBMCs. Subjects who had been exposed to COVID-19, were actively infected with it, or had recovered from it provided the deeply sampled blood TCRbeta repertoires that made up the dataset. The repertoires were made available in a free public database intended to serve as a resource for research on the immune response to SARS-CoV-2. The samples were drawn from the first 160 participants of the ongoing ImmuneRACE study and from some 1,300 subjects provided by 6 global collaborators. A de-identified subject ID, COVID-19 status, age in years and sex were almost always included in the sample metadata. Where available, HLA class I and class II types were taken from metadata supplied by the sample provider and were not determined by assay-based typing.

Beyond this particular receptor, the publication reports: The quantity of clinical and demographic metadata differed by source and by participant and was supplied without curation.

V is clipped by 2 bases and J by 8 bases, and the sequence between their germline boundaries is 7 bases long. The CDR3 starts with the cysteine, ends with the phenylalanine, and has 13 residues. The entry retains the CDR3 DNA only, 39 bases that are in frame from base 1. CDR1 and CDR2, looked up from the germline V gene, are MNHEY and SVGAGI. TCRbeta CDR3 regions were amplified from genomic DNA using the immunoSEQ Assay, a bias-controlled multiplex PCR. In the authors' own workflow: The number of nucleated cells in each sample was estimated from the amplification of reference gene primers within the assay. To quantify the absolute abundance of each unique TCRbeta CDR3 rearrangement, sequence reads were collapsed and filtered. For each sample, productive Simpson clonality was calculated by taking the square root of Simpson's diversity index across productive rearrangements. TCRdb limited this immuneACCESS table to in-frame rearrangements with V and J called. A share of clones is missing; checked studies link under half to unresolved V genes, and the rest is unexplained. V, J and clone size derive from that table, while D and trimming were established from the DNA sequence. The sample includes around 56,000 clones, with 80% observed a single time. Of the sample, over 5.5% falls within the top ten clones.

Whole blood was collected in K2EDTA tubes by collaborating institutions according to the institutions' own protocols. For TCRbeta analysis, collaborators shipped samples in one of three forms: frozen whole blood, isolated PBMCs, or DNA extracted from either of those sample types. To note about this clone: It lacks a known antigen. There are no base qualities to consult, and no much larger clone falls within one base.

The sequence derives from a man aged 55 to 70 with acute or convalescent COVID-19. Rearrangement joined TRBV6-5 to TRBJ1-6; the D gene is unclear. The sample consisted of peripheral blood. The CDR3 in this case is CASSYTSDSPLHF. The nucleotides are TGTGCCAGCAGTTACACTAGTGATTCACCCCTCCACTTT.